The clone carrying this TCR beta chain was seen at least ten times. Other nucleotide sequences in the sample specify the same CDR3. The sample originates from a study of metastatic and nonmetastatic thyroid tumors. All patients reached thyroid surgery having received no treatment beforehand. CDR1 and CDR2 from the germline V gene are SGHKS and YYEKEE (reference sequence). The CDR3 loop spans 15 amino acids. Trimming removed 0 bases at V and 3 bases at J, with 7 bases between. MiXCR reprocessed the PCR reads for TCRdb. The top ten clones hold 20% to 25% of a sample with around 64,000 clones, less than 5% of them seen once.

The specimen sequenced was blood. The chain combines TRBV5-5 with TRBJ1-6; the D is unclear. The source is a female donor with papillary thyroid cancer or a benign thyroid nodule (not recorded which). Some clones in this sample may be carry-over from other donors' samples. CDR3 nucleotide sequence: TGTGCCAGCAGCTTGGGGGCCCTCTATAATTCACCCCTCCACTTT. Translation gives CASSLGALYNSPLHF.